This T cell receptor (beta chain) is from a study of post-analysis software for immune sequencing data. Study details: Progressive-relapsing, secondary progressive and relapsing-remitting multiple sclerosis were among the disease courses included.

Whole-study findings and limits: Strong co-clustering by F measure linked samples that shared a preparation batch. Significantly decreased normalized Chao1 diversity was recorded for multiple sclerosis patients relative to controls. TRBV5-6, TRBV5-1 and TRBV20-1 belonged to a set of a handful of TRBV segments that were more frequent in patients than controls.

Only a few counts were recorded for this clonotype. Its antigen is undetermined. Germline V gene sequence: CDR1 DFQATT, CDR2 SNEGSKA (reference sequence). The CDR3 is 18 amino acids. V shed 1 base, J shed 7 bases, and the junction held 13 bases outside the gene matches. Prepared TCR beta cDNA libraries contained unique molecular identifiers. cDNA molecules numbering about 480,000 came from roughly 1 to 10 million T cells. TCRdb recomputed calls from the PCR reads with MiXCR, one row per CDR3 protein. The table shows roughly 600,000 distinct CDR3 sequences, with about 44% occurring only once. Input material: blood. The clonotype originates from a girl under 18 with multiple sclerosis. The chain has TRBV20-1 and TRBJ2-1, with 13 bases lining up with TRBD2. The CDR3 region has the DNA TGCAGTGCTAGAGGGGTACTAGCGGGAGGGCCCTCCTGGAATGAGCAGTTCTTC. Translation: CSARGVLAGGPSWNEQFF.